This T cell receptor beta chain was identified in a study of blood T cell repertoires in COVID-19. Across the study: COVID-19 samples collected from the United States, Italy and Spain covered acute and convalescent phases. Nucleic acid was either cDNA or gDNA, and it came from T cells, B-cell-depleted T cells, or PBMCs.

The CDR3 contains 13 residues. Germline CDR1 and CDR2: SGDLS and YYNGEE. In the study's own analysis: Reference gene primer amplification gave estimated nucleated cell counts. Sequencing used immunoSEQ multiplex PCR; TCRdb keeps in-frame clones, though not all of them. V, J and clone size derive from that table, while D and trimming were established from the DNA sequence. This sample yields some 200,000 clones, of which 84% are seen a single time; over 15% belongs to the top ten. This TCR came from a woman aged 80 or over with active or convalescent COVID-19. Sequenced: peripheral blood. This chain uses TRBV9 with TRBJ1-3, with D uncertain. CDR3 nucleotides: TGTGCTAGCGGAGGTAGCTCTGGAAACACCATATATTTT. Translated: CASGGSSGNTIYF.